What follows describes a single T cell receptor beta chain. Repertoires were generated with immunoSEQ multiplex PCR, while TCRdb's copy carries only in-frame clones and drops some. The sample has 200,000 to 300,000 clones; 86% are singletons. The sample is drawn from a study of blood T cell repertoires in COVID-19. Study-level background: Acute and convalescent COVID-19 specimens originated in the United States, Italy and Spain. PBMCs, B-cell-depleted T cells, or T cells provided the cDNA or gDNA that made up the material.

Looked up from germline, CDR1 is SGHAT and CDR2 is FQDESV (reference sequence). Trimming removed 7 bases from V and 0 bases from J, with 12 bases in between. The CDR3 is 15 amino acids. The sequenced sample was peripheral blood. J is TRBJ1-4 and V is TRBV11-1, with D hard to call. This clonotype originated in a man older than 75 with acute or convalescent COVID-19. As DNA, the CDR3 is TGTGCCAGCACCCAGGCGGGTTCAACTAATGAAAAACTGTTTTTT. The encoded protein is CASTQAGSTNEKLFF.